The 26 T cell receptor beta chains below all came from one sample that was sequenced in a study of CD8 T cells in Susac syndrome. It was with random hexamers that about 0.45 to 1 ug RNA was reverse transcribed. In TCRdb, the immunoSEQ multiplex PCR reads were re-called with MiXCR into one record per CDR3 protein. Of 180,000 or so distinct CDR3 sequences listed, nearly 95% are singletons. Sequenced input: CD4+ T cells from PBMCs. These receptors all stem from a human donor with multiple sclerosis.

The gene calls are TRBV6-5 and TRBJ2-1; 15 bases are shared with TRBD2. Germline assignment: CDR1 MNHEY and CDR2 SVGAGI. The CDR3 is 20 residues long. V shed 4 bases and J 4 bases; nucleotides not matched to a gene: 14. The CDR3 DNA reads TGTGCCAGCAGTTCCCTGACCGGGACTAGCGGGAGGCTCACGTACAATGAGCAGTTCTTC. This sequence encodes CASSSLTGTSGRLTYNEQFF.

This clonotype was recorded a few times. This rearrangement joins TRBV2 to TRBJ1-2; D is uncertain. The germline V gene has CDR1 SNHLY and CDR2 FYNNEI. The CDR3 is made up of 13 amino acids. The V end lost 6 bases, the J end lost 1 base, and 9 bases lay between the germline ends. The CDR3: CASSPDINYGYTF. In DNA, the CDR3 is TGTGCCAGCAGCCCCGACATTAACTATGGCTACACCTTC.

The chain employs TRBV2 and TRBJ2-7; D possibly corresponds to TRBD2 (6 bases). Germline V gene lookup returns CDR1 SNHLY and CDR2 FYNNEI. The V end lost 0 bases, the J end lost 3 bases, and 12 bases lay between the germline ends. This CDR3 is built from 15 residues. CDR3 in amino acids: CASSEALANSYEQYF. In DNA form, the CDR3 reads TGTGCCAGCAGTGAAGCCCTAGCGAACAGCTACGAGCAGTACTTC.

The chain combines TRBV21-1 with TRBJ2-2; the table's D gene call, TRBD1, was not cross checked with the DNA. TRBV21-1 is designated a pseudogene. The CDR3 loop spans 10 amino acids. The CDR3 here is CAGGLGELFF. The CDR3, as DNA: TGTGCCGGGGGCCTCGGGGAGCTGTTTTTT.

The chain has TRBV5-6 and TRBJ2-7; D gene ambiguous. Germline CDR1 reads SGHDT; CDR2 reads YYEEEE. V was trimmed by 1 base and J by 6 bases, leaving 5 bases between them. This CDR3 contains 11 residues. The CDR3 nucleotides are TGTGCCAGCAGCTTGAACACCGAGCAGTACTTC. Its translation is CASSLNTEQYF. Full variable domain (rest looked up from reference TRBV5-6 and TRBJ2-7): DAGVTQSPTHLIKTRGQQVTLRCSPKSGHDTVSWYQQALGQGPQFIFQYYEEEERQRGNFPDRFSGHQFPNYSSELNVNALLLGDSALYLCASSLNTEQYFGPGTRLTVT.

This clonotype showed up just once. V is TRBV30 and J is TRBJ1-2; no clear D gene. CDR1 and CDR2 from the germline V gene are GTSNPN and SVGIG (reference sequence). Trimming took 2 bases from V and 7 from J, leaving 14 bases between them. There are 13 residues in the CDR3. CDR3 region: CAWSPRSDRGYTF. CDR3 bases: TGTGCCTGGAGTCCCCGGTCCGATCGTGGCTACACCTTC.

This rearrangement joins TRBV5-1 to TRBJ2-3; the D gene is possibly TRBD2 (5 bases). V was pared by 0 bases and J by 5 bases, with 10 bases between. This CDR3 is built from 14 residues. CDR1 is SGHRS and CDR2 is YFSETQ in the germline V gene. Here the CDR3 DNA reads TGCGCCAGCAGCTTGGCTCTAGCAGGAGATACGCAGTATTTT. It translates to CASSLALAGDTQYF.

The chain has TRBV19 and TRBJ2-1; D is unresolved. Per the germline V gene, CDR1 is LNHDA and CDR2 is SQIVND (reference sequence). The CDR3 is 13 amino acids. Trimming pared 8 bases from V and 2 bases from J, leaving 10 bases between. The CDR3 here is CASARTPYNEQFF. CDR3 nucleotide sequence: TGTGCCAGTGCCCGAACTCCCTACAATGAGCAGTTCTTC. The full variable domain, with the rest looked up from reference TRBV19 and TRBJ2-1, is DGGITQSPKYLFRKEGQNVTLSCEQNLNHDAMYWYRQDPGQGLRLIYYSQIVNDFQKGDIAEGYSVSREKKESFPLTVTSAQKNPTAFYLCASARTPYNEQFFGPGTRLTVL.

V is TRBV4-2 and J is TRBJ2-1; 9 bases are shared with TRBD2. The germline V gene has CDR1 LGHNA and CDR2 YNFKEQ. Trimming took 6 bases from V and 0 from J; bases not matched to a gene: 6. This CDR3 has 16 amino acids. For the CDR3, the DNA is TGTGCCAGCAGGCTCCTAGCGGGGAGCTCCTACAATGAGCAGTTCTTC. Translation gives CASRLLAGSSYNEQFF.

V usage is TRBV6-5 and J usage is TRBJ2-7, with D uncertain. This CDR3 is built from 16 residues. Per the germline V gene, CDR1 is MNHEY and CDR2 is SVGAGI. V gave up 0 bases and J gave up 2 bases, with 14 bases separating them. The CDR3 nucleotides read TGTGCCAGCAGTTACTCCGGCCCGGCAGGCGCCTACGAGCAGTACTTC. Translating gives CASSYSGPAGAYEQYF.

The genes are TRBV30 and TRBJ2-3, with 12 bases matching TRBD2. Germline CDR1 and CDR2: GTSNPN and SVGIG (reference sequence). CDR3 length: 13 amino acids. CDR3 DNA: TGTGCTTCCGGGACTAGCGGGACAGATACGCAGTATTTT. Amino acids: CASGTSGTDTQYF.

The chain employs TRBV29-1 and TRBJ1-1, with TRBD1 matching 8 bases. The germline V gene has CDR1 SQVTM and CDR2 ANQGSEA. This CDR3 region has 15 residues. V shed 2 bases, J shed 4 bases, and the junction held 9 bases outside the gene matches. The CDR3 sequence: CSVEKSQGVGTEAFF. The CDR3 DNA reads TGCAGCGTTGAAAAATCACAGGGGGTGGGCACTGAAGCTTTCTTT.

This chain connects TRBV30 to TRBJ2-5, with 9 bases identical to TRBD2. Trimming took 4 bases from V and 4 from J; bases not matched to a gene: 7. Per the germline V gene, CDR1 is GTSNPN and CDR2 is SVGIG (reference sequence). The CDR3 has 14 amino acids. The CDR3 region is CAWTAGGRAETQYF. CDR3 nucleotide sequence: TGTGCCTGGACGGCCGGCGGGAGGGCAGAGACCCAGTACTTC.

The chain links TRBV12-3 or TRBV12-4 to TRBJ2-5; possibly TRBD2 for D (7 bases). With 6 bases removed from V and 5 bases from J, the gap between germline ends came to 16 bases. CDR3 length: 14 residues. CDR3 region: CASSSTGGGETQYF. For the CDR3, the DNA is TGTGCCAGCAGCTCTACGGGGGGCGGGGAGACCCAGTACTTC.

The chain employs TRBV12-3 or TRBV12-4 and TRBJ1-2; 7 nucleotides line up with TRBD1. CDR3 size: 13 residues. V was clipped by 4 bases and J by 4 bases; unmatched bases: 3. The CDR3 loop reads CASSWGQLYGYTF. In DNA, the CDR3 is TGTGCCAGCAGTTGGGGACAGCTCTATGGCTACACCTTC.

V and J are TRBV9 and TRBJ1-1, with D tentatively TRBD1 (6 bases). This CDR3 is 18 amino acids long. Germline V gene sequence: CDR1 SGDLS, CDR2 YYNGEE. V was clipped by 0 bases and J by 0 bases, with 18 bases between them. CDR3 coding DNA: TGTGCCAGCAGCGTAGGTCCCTTAGGGGGTACTATGAACACTGAAGCTTTCTTT. Translating it yields CASSVGPLGGTMNTEAFF. Full variable domain (remainder filled in from reference TRBV9 and TRBJ1-1): DSGVTQTPKHLITATGQRVTLRCSPRSGDLSVYWYQQSLDQGLQFLIQYYNGEERAKGNILERFSAQQFPDLHSELNLSSLELGDSALYFCASSVGPLGGTMNTEAFFGQGTRLTVV.

On this clonotype: Since no conserved phenylalanine or tryptophan closes the CDR3, a read error is the likely cause. The genes are TRBV29-1 and TRBJ1-2; D not certain. CDR3 size: 12 residues. Germline loops: CDR1 SQVTM, CDR2 ANQGSEA. The ends were cut back, 0 bases at V and 4 bases at J, with 6 bases in the middle. CDR3 DNA: TGCAGCGTTGAAGAAGCAAGCTATGGCTACACCTGC. Protein sequence: CSVEEASYGYTC.

This rearrangement joins TRBV27 to TRBJ2-7, with TRBD2 matching 12 bases. The CDR3 is 14 residues long. Trimming at V came to 5 bases and at J to 8 bases, leaving 7 bases not matched to a gene. Germline loops: CDR1 MNHEY, CDR2 SMNVEV (reference sequence). CDR3 sequence: CASSRRTSGDQQYF. The CDR3 region has the DNA TGTGCCAGCAGTAGAAGGACTAGCGGGGATCAGCAGTACTTC.

This clonotype is a singleton in its sample. The chain uses TRBV4-1 and TRBJ1-2; D ambiguous. The germline gives CDR1 MGHRA, CDR2 YSYEKL. This CDR3 is built from 11 residues. V was trimmed by 5 bases and J by 8 bases, leaving 9 bases between them. The CDR3 here is CASSSPGGYTF. The CDR3 DNA follows: TGCGCCAGCAGCTCCCCCGGAGGCTACACCTTC.

The rearrangement links TRBV3-1 to TRBJ2-7, with 9 bases that match TRBD1. V dropped 3 bases and J dropped 3; count of bases not matched to a gene: 6. This CDR3 contains 15 residues. Per germline, CDR1 LGHDT and CDR2 YNNKEL (reference sequence). CDR3 sequence: CASSHPGQGLYEQYF. The CDR3 coding sequence is TGTGCCAGCAGCCATCCGGGACAGGGACTCTACGAGCAGTACTTC.

The chain joins TRBV30 to TRBJ1-3; D not certain. V lost 7 bases and J lost 2, with 12 bases in between. The CDR3 is 13 amino acids. Germline CDR1 is GTSNPN and CDR2 is SVGIG (reference sequence). CDR3 amino acids: CASLRKAGNTIYF. The CDR3 nucleotides read TGTGCCTCCCTCCGGAAGGCTGGAAACACCATATATTTT.

The rearrangement joins TRBV5-1 to TRBJ2-5, with 7 bases aligning to TRBD1. The germline CDR1 and CDR2 sequences are SGHRS and YFSETQ. With V trimmed by 2 bases and J by 5 bases, 3 bases remained unmatched. The CDR3 is 13 amino acids. CDR3 sequence (DNA): TGCGCCAGCAGCTTTGGGACAGCGGAGACCCAGTACTTC. Protein: CASSFGTAETQYF.

The genes are TRBV3-1 and TRBJ1-2; D not certain. V dropped 3 bases and J dropped 5 bases, with 13 bases sitting between them. The CDR3 is 14 amino acids. Per germline, CDR1 LGHDT and CDR2 YNNKEL (reference sequence). The CDR3 protein is CASSHLDSRYGYTF. For the CDR3, the DNA is TGTGCCAGCAGCCATCTGGACTCCCGGTATGGCTACACCTTC.

This clonotype was seen a handful of times. V usage is TRBV18 and J usage is TRBJ2-1; D unresolved. Per germline, CDR1 KGHSH and CDR2 LQKENI. The CDR3 has 11 residues. The V and J ends lost 5 bases and 7 bases respectively, with 6 bases between them. Written as DNA, the CDR3 is TGTGCCAGCTCAAATGGGAATGAGCAGTTCTTC. Translation: CASSNGNEQFF.

The rearrangement links TRBV3-1 to TRBJ2-5, with D unresolved. The ends were cut back, 4 bases at V and 9 bases at J, with 9 bases in the middle. CDR3 length: 11 amino acids. From germline, CDR1 is LGHDT and CDR2 YNNKEL (reference sequence). The CDR3 DNA follows: TGTGCCAGCAGCCTCTTCGAGGCCCAGTACTTC. Translating it yields CASSLFEAQYF.

The chain carries TRBV20-1 and TRBJ2-7; 10 positions match TRBD2. Unmatched junction bases numbered 6, after V lost 1 base and J lost 3 bases. Germline assignment: CDR1 DFQATT and CDR2 SNEGSKA (reference sequence). The CDR3 runs 15 residues. CDR3 in amino acids: CSARALAGANYEQYF. The CDR3 region has the DNA TGCAGTGCTAGAGCTCTAGCGGGAGCCAACTACGAGCAGTACTTC.